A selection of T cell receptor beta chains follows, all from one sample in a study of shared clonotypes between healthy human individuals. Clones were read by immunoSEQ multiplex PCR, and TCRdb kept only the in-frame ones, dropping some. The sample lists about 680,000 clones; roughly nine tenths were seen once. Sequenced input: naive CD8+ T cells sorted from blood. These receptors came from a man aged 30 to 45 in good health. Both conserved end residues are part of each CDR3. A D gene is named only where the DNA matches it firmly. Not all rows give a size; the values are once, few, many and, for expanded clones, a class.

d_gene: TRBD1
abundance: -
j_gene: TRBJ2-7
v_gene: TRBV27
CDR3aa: CASSWGQNYEQYF
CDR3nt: TGTGCCAGCAGTTGGGGACAGAACTACGAGCAGTACTTC

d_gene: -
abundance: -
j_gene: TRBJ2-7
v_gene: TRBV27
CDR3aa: CASSRDGHYEQYF
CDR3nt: TGTGCCAGCAGTAGGGACGGCCACTACGAGCAGTACTTC

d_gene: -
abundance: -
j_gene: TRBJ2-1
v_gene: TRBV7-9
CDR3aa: CAITLSDSNEQFF
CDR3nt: TGTGCCATCACTCTCTCCGATTCCAATGAGCAGTTCTTC

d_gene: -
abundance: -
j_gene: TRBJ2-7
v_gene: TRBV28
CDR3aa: CASSLLASYNEQYF
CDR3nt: TGTGCCAGCAGTTTACTAGCATCCTATAACGAGCAGTACTTC

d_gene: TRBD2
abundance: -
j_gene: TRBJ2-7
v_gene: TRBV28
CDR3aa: CASSLGLAGFGYEQYF
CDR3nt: TGTGCCAGCAGCCTGGGACTAGCGGGATTCGGCTACGAGCAGTACTTC

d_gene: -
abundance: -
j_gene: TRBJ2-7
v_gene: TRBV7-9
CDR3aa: CASSLPPGSTDEQYF
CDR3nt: TGTGCCAGCAGCTTACCCCCCGGGAGTACCGACGAGCAGTACTTC

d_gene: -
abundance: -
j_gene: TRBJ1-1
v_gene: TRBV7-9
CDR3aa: CASSGFEAFF
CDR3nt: TGTGCCAGCAGCGGTTTTGAAGCTTTCTTT

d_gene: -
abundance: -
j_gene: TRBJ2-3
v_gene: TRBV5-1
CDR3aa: CASSLAQGLYTDTQYF
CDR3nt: TGCGCCAGCAGCTTGGCACAGGGACTATACACAGATACGCAGTATTTT

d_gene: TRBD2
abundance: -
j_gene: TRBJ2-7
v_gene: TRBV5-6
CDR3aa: CASSPGGRANEQYF
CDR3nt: TGTGCCAGCAGCCCCGGCGGGAGGGCCAACGAGCAGTACTTC

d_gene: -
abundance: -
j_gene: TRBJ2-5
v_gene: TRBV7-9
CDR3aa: CASSLAGAQETQYF
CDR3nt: TGTGCCAGCAGCTTAGCAGGGGCGCAAGAGACCCAGTACTTC

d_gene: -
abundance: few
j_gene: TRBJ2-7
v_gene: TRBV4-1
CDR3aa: CASSQVSGVPYEQYF
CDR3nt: TGCGCCAGCAGCCAAGTCTCAGGGGTCCCCTACGAGCAGTACTTC

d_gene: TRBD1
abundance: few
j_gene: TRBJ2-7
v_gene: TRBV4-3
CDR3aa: CASSQDLGTGIYEQYF
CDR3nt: TGCGCCAGCAGCCAAGATCTTGGGACAGGGATCTACGAGCAGTACTTC

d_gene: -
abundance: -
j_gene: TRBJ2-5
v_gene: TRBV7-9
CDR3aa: CASSLMGRLLHQETQYF
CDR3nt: TGTGCCAGCAGCTTAATGGGACGGCTTCTACACCAAGAGACCCAGTACTTC

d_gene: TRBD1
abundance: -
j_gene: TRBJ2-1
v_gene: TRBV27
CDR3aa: CASRQGQTIDGNEQFF
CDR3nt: TGTGCCAGCAGGCAGGGACAGACTATCGATGGCAATGAGCAGTTCTTC

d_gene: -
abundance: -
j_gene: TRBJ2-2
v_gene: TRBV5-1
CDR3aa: CASSLAPVPGELFF
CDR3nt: TGCGCCAGCAGCTTGGCCCCAGTCCCCGGGGAGCTGTTTTTT

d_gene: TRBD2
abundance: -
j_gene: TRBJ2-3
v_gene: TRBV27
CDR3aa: CASSSWTSGSMDTQYF
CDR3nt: TGTGCCAGCAGTTCCTGGACTAGCGGGAGTATGGATACGCAGTATTTT

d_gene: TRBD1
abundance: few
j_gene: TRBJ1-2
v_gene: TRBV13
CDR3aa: CASSWTGLNGYTF
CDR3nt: TGTGCCAGCAGCTGGACAGGACTGAATGGCTACACCTTC

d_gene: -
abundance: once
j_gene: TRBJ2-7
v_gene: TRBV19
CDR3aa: CASSMDRSQAYEQYF
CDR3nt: TGTGCCAGTAGTATGGACAGATCTCAAGCCTACGAGCAGTACTTC

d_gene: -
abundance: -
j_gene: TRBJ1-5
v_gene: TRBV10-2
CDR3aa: CASSEFSGNQPQHF
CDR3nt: TGCGCCAGCAGTGAGTTTTCAGGGAATCAGCCCCAGCATTTT

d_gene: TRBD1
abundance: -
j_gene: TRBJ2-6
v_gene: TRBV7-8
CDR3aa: CASSPGTVPAGANVLTF
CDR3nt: TGTGCCAGCAGCCCTGGGACAGTACCGGCTGGGGCCAACGTCCTGACTTTC

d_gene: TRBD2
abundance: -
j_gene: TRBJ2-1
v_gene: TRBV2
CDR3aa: CASSSGRAPYNEQFF
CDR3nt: TGTGCCAGCAGTAGCGGGAGGGCCCCCTACAATGAGCAGTTCTTC

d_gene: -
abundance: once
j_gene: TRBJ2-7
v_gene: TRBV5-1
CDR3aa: CASSLDVTYEQYF
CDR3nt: TGCGCCAGCAGCTTGGACGTAACCTACGAGCAGTACTTC

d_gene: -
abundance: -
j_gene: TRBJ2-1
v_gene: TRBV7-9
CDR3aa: CASSLITGYNEQFF
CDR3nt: TGTGCCAGCAGCTTGATTACAGGGTACAATGAGCAGTTCTTC

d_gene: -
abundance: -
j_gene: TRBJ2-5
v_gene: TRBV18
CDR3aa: CASSPPADQETQYF
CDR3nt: TGTGCCAGCTCACCACCGGCAGACCAAGAGACCCAGTACTTC

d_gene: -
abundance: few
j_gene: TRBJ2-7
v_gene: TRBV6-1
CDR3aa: CASSRSYEQYF
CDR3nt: TGTGCCAGCAGCAGATCGTACGAGCAGTACTTC